One sample yielded the 17 T cell receptor beta chains listed below, sequenced in a study of blood T cell repertoires in COVID-19. This table comes from immunoSEQ multiplex PCR, and its TCRdb copy is limited to in-frame clones, with some not included. This table holds 90,000 or so clones, around 86% found once. The sequencing sample was made of peripheral blood. The receptor source for this set is a human donor in a cohort sampled during active COVID-19.

The chain has TRBV24-1 and TRBJ1-5; D gene ambiguous. This CDR3 has 13 residues. Germline lookup yields CDR1 KGHDR and CDR2 SFDVKD. V was trimmed by 5 bases and J by 4 bases, leaving 8 bases between them. The CDR3 DNA is TGTGCCACCAGTGGGACTATTAATCAGCCCCAGCATTTT. Its protein is CATSGTINQPQHF.

The chain employs TRBV27 and TRBJ2-3; 8 bases are a match to TRBD1. CDR1 and CDR2 from the germline V gene are MNHEY and SMNVEV (reference sequence). The CDR3 has 18 amino acids. J gave up 2 bases and V 0 bases, and 10 bases lay outside the gene matches. This chain's CDR3 is CASSLSPRGRRTTDTQYF. In nucleotides, the CDR3 is TGTGCCAGCAGTTTATCCCCCAGGGGGCGGCGCACCACAGATACGCAGTATTTT.

The J gene is TRBJ2-7, the V gene TRBV5-1; 8 bases fit TRBD1. The germline V gene encodes CDR1 SGHRS and CDR2 YFSETQ. The CDR3 extends over 14 amino acids. J gave up 5 bases and V 4 bases, and 8 bases lay outside the gene matches. The CDR3 is CASSIQGEINEQYF. DNA of the CDR3: TGCGCCAGCAGCATACAGGGGGAAATCAACGAGCAGTACTTC.

The V call is TRBV11-3, the J call TRBJ1-1; 7 nucleotides line up with TRBD1. Germline CDR1 reads SGHNT; CDR2 reads YENEEA. The CDR3 extends over 16 amino acids. The J segment lost 4 bases and the V segment lost 1 base, leaving 9 bases of the junction unmatched. Written as DNA, the CDR3 is TGTGCCAGCAGCTTAGGGGGTACAGGGGCGGGCACTGAAGCTTTCTTT. Its protein product is CASSLGGTGAGTEAFF.

V is TRBV9 and J is TRBJ2-5, with a possible D match to TRBD2 (5 bases). V was pared by 4 bases and J by 5 bases, with 9 bases between. The CDR3 totals 12 residues. The germline V gene has CDR1 SGDLS and CDR2 YYNGEE. CDR3 in amino acids: CASSPRGETQYF. The CDR3, as DNA: TGTGCCAGCAGCCCCCGAGGGGAGACCCAGTACTTC.

The chain is built from TRBV28 and TRBJ1-1; TRBD1 aligns across 8 bases. V lost 5 bases, J lost 1 base, and 9 bases stayed unmatched. Germline CDR1 reads MDHEN; CDR2 reads SYDVKM. The CDR3 is made up of 16 amino acids. The CDR3 protein is CASSPFGQGGNTEAFF. In DNA, the CDR3 is TGTGCCAGCAGTCCCTTCGGACAGGGAGGGAACACTGAAGCTTTCTTT.

The rearrangement links TRBV9 to TRBJ2-7; maybe TRBD1 (6 bases). From germline, CDR1 is SGDLS and CDR2 YYNGEE. This CDR3 is 14 amino acids long. V shed 3 bases and J shed 5 bases, with 15 bases lying between them. DNA of the CDR3: TGTGCCAGCAGCGGGGGGCTGACCGGGGACGAGCAGTACTTC. This sequence encodes CASSGGLTGDEQYF.

DNA of the CDR3: TGTGCCAGCAGCCAGGGGGGGAGGGAGGGCCCCTACAATGAGCAGTTCTTC. Translated: CASSQGGREGPYNEQFF. V is TRBV4-2 and J is TRBJ2-1; 7 bases match TRBD2. CDR3 length equals 17 residues. CDR1 is LGHNA, CDR2 YNFKEQ, per germline. V shed 3 bases and J 2 bases; nucleotides not matched to a gene: 10.

This clone was seen once. This sequence joins TRBV27 and TRBJ1-4; TRBD1 matches at 9 bases. The CDR3 loop spans 16 amino acids. Germline CDR1 reads MNHEY; CDR2 reads SMNVEV (reference sequence). The V and J ends lost 3 bases and 3 bases, in that order; junction bases with no gene match: 5. The CDR3: CASSFGTGTSNEKLFF. CDR3 bases: TGTGCCAGCAGTTTCGGGACAGGGACCTCTAATGAAAAACTGTTTTTT.

This sequence joins TRBV28 and TRBJ1-5; D unresolved. Germline-derived CDR1 and CDR2 are MDHEN and SYDVKM. The V gene lost 4 bases and the J gene lost 5 bases, with 15 bases spanning the gap. The length of the CDR3 is 15 residues. Here the CDR3 reads CASSSGSLLDQPQHF. For the CDR3, the DNA is TGTGCCAGCAGTTCGGGATCCTTGCTTGATCAGCCCCAGCATTTT.

This clone was counted between two and nine times. The CDR3 sequence is CASTPGTSGRNEQYF. The CDR3 bases are TGTGCCAGTACCCCCGGGACTAGCGGGAGAAACGAGCAGTACTTC. The rearrangement links TRBV19 to TRBJ2-7; 14 positions agree with TRBD2. With V trimmed by 7 bases and J by 5 bases, 7 bases remained unmatched. The CDR3 extends over 15 amino acids. Per germline, CDR1 LNHDA and CDR2 SQIVND (reference sequence).

The rearrangement joins TRBV7-6 to TRBJ2-7; 11 nucleotides align to TRBD2. The CDR3 sequence is 17 residues long. With V trimmed by 4 bases and J by 5 bases, 13 bases remained unmatched. CDR1 is SGHVS, CDR2 FNYEAQ, per germline. In DNA form, the CDR3 reads TGTGCCAGCAGCTCCTCCCGAGGGGTAGCGGGAGGGAACGAGCAGTACTTC. This sequence encodes CASSSSRGVAGGNEQYF. Variable domain in full (rest from reference TRBV7-6 and TRBJ2-7): GAGVSQSPRYKVTKRGQDVALRCDPISGHVSLYWYRQALGQGPEFLTYFNYEAQQDKSGLPNDRFSAERPEGSISTLTIQRTEQRDSAMYRCASSSSRGVAGGNEQYFGPGTRLTVT.

The chain is built from TRBV7-5 and TRBJ2-5; the D call in the table, TRBD2, was not verified against the DNA. TRBV7-5 is listed as a pseudogene. The CDR3 length is 12 residues. The CDR3 nucleotides read TGTGTCAGAAGCTTCGGGGAAGAGACCCAGTACTTC. Translation: CVRSFGEETQYF.

The chain joins TRBV18 to TRBJ1-6, with D possibly being TRBD1 (6 bases). This CDR3 spans 17 amino acids. The germline gives CDR1 KGHSH, CDR2 LQKENI. Trimming removed 3 bases from V and 4 bases from J, with 16 bases in between. In DNA, the CDR3 is TGTGCCAGCTCACCTGCGGCGGGGGCTCCTTATAATTCACCCCTCCACTTT. Its protein product is CASSPAAGAPYNSPLHF. Based on the CDR3 plus reference TRBV18 and TRBJ1-6, the full variable domain is NAGVMQNPRHLVRRRGQEARLRCSPMKGHSHVYWYRQLPEEGLKFMVYLQKENIIDESGMPKERFSAEFPKEGPSILRIQQVVRGDSAAYFCASSPAAGAPYNSPLHFGNGTRLTVT.

The chain employs TRBV7-9 and TRBJ1-2; perhaps TRBD1 as D (5 bases). V was clipped by 4 bases and J by 2 bases, with 20 bases between them. Germline values: CDR1 SEHNR, CDR2 FQNEAQ (reference sequence). This CDR3 comprises 17 residues. The CDR3 nucleotides read TGTGCCAGCAGCTCGGTGCTGACAGCGTACAAGAACTATGGCTACACCTTC. Translation: CASSSVLTAYKNYGYTF.

The V gene is TRBV19, the J gene TRBJ2-7; 7 positions agree with TRBD2. The CDR3 runs to 15 residues. Trimming removed 7 bases from V and 1 base from J; junction bases left unmatched: 10. Germline CDR1 reads LNHDA; CDR2 reads SQIVND (reference sequence). The CDR3 DNA is TGTGCCAGTACCCCTCAGTGGGGGGGATCCTACGAGCAGTACTTC. Its protein is CASTPQWGGSYEQYF.

The chain is built from TRBV24-1 and TRBJ2-7; TRBD2 aligns across 7 bases. In germline, CDR1 is KGHDR, CDR2 SFDVKD. This CDR3 is built from 15 residues. Trimming took 5 bases from V and 3 from J; bases not matched to a gene: 9. CDR3: CATSVGHSGNYEQYF. The CDR3 DNA reads TGTGCCACCAGTGTCGGCCACAGCGGGAACTACGAGCAGTACTTC.